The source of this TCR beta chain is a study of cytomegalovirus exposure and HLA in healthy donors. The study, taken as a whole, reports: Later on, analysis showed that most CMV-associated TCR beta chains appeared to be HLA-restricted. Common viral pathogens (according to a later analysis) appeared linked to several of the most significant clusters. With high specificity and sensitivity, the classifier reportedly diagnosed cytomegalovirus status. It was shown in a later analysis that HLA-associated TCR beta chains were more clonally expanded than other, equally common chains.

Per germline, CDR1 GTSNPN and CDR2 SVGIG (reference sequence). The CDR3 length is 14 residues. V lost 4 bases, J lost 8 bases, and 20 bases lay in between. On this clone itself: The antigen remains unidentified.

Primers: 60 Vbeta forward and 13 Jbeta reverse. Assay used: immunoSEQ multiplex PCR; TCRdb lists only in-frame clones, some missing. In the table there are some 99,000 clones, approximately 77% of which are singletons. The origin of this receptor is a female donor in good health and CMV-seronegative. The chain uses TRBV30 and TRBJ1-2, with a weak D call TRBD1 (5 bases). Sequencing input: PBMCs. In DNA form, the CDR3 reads TGTGCCTGGAATCCCGGCAGGGCCTCTTGGGGCTACACCTTC. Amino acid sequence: CAWNPGRASWGYTF.